Listed here is a single T cell receptor (beta chain). Germline assignment: CDR1 ENHRY and CDR2 SYGVKD. V dropped 7 bases and J dropped 2 bases, with 12 bases sitting between them. The CDR3 spans 14 residues. The sample belongs to a study of blood T cell repertoires in COVID-19. Turning to the study itself: Sample material is recorded as cDNA or gDNA derived from T cells, B-cell-depleted T cells, or PBMCs.

The protocol was immunoSEQ multiplex PCR, while the TCRdb copy is restricted to in-frame clones and leaves out a portion. The sample consists of over 400,000 clones, 85% to 90% of them appearing once. Material: peripheral blood. The receptor was isolated from a woman aged 45 to 65 with COVID-19, enrolled during active disease. The chain links TRBV10-3 to TRBJ1-5; the D gene is possibly TRBD1 (5 bases). The CDR3 bases are TGTGCCATCAAGGGCAGGGAGGGCAATCAGCCCCAGCATTTT. Its protein is CAIKGREGNQPQHF.